Following are 5 T cell receptor beta chains from one sample sequenced in a study of a mutant IDH1 vaccine in newly diagnosed glioma. Time point reported: week 23, last vaccination. The vaccine gave 300 ug of a 20-mer mutant IDH1 peptide subcutaneously per dose. Their recognized antigens are unknown. Sequencing was performed with immunoSEQ multiplex PCR; in TCRdb, only in-frame clones are kept and a portion is missing. The table lists approximately 39,000 clones, 75% to 85% of them singletons. The sample here was PBMCs, taken from a glioma patient whose treatment included an IDH1 peptide vaccine. The source is a man in his forties with glioma.

CDR3 amino acids: CASSSPMREGLQNTDTQYF. The CDR3 DNA reads TGTGCCAGCAGCTCCCCCATGCGGGAGGGCCTTCAAAACACAGATACGCAGTATTTT. This chain joins TRBV12-1 and TRBJ2-3; TRBD2, the D gene given by the table, was not confirmed from the DNA. TRBV12-1 is annotated as a pseudogene. The CDR3 totals 19 residues.

V usage is TRBV6-5 and J usage is TRBJ2-7, with D tentatively TRBD1 or TRBD2 (5 bases each). CDR1 is MNHEY, CDR2 SVGAGI, per germline. The CDR3 is made up of 14 amino acids. The ends were cut back, 5 bases at V and 6 bases at J, with 17 bases in the middle. The CDR3 bases are TGTGCCAGCAGTCGACCTGGGACCGCTACCGAGCAGTACTTC. Its protein product is CASSRPGTATEQYF.

The V and J genes are TRBV27 and TRBJ2-2; weak D call: TRBD1 (6 bases). The CDR3 sequence is 16 residues long. The V and J ends lost 3 bases and 7 bases respectively, with 18 bases between them. Germline lookup yields CDR1 MNHEY and CDR2 SMNVEV (reference sequence). Here the CDR3 reads CASSFMRWGRYGELFF. In DNA, the CDR3 is TGTGCCAGCAGTTTCATGCGGTGGGGGCGATACGGGGAGCTGTTTTTT.

The chain recombines TRBV5-8 with TRBJ1-6; D perhaps matches TRBD1 (5 bases). Germline V gene sequence: CDR1 SGHTS, CDR2 YDEGEE. The CDR3 contains 17 residues. V dropped 2 bases and J dropped 0 bases, with 12 bases sitting between them. CDR3: CASSFSRETSYNSPLHF. CDR3 bases: TGTGCCAGCAGCTTTTCCAGGGAGACCTCCTATAATTCACCCCTCCACTTT.

The chain joins TRBV6-4 to TRBJ2-1; 10 bases are a match to TRBD1. The V and J ends lost 2 bases and 7 bases, in that order; junction bases with no gene match: 5. CDR1 MRHNA and CDR2 SNTAGT come from the germline V gene. This CDR3 has 15 residues. The CDR3 protein is CASSDRRTGGNEQFF. The DNA for the CDR3 is TGTGCCAGCAGTGACCGCCGGACAGGGGGGAATGAGCAGTTCTTC.